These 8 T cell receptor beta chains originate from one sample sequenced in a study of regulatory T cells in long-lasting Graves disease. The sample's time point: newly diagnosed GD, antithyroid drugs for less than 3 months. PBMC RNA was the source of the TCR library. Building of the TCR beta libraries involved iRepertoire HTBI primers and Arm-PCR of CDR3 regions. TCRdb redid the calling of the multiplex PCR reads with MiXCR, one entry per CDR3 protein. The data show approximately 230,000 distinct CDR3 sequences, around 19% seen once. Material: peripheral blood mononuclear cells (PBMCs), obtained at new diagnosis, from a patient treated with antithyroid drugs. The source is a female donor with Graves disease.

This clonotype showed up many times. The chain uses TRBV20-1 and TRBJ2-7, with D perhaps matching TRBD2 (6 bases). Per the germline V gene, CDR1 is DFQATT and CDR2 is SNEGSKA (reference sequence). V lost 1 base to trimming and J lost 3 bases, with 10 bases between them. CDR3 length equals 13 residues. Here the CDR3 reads CSARGLGGYEQYF. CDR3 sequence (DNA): TGCAGTGCTAGAGGGTTGGGGGGCTACGAGCAGTACTTC.

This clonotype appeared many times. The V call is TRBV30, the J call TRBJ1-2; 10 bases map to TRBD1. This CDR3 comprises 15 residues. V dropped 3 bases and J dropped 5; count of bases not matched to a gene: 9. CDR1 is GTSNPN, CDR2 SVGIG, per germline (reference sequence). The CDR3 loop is CAWSQKTGGRYGYTF. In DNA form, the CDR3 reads TGTGCCTGGAGCCAAAAGACAGGGGGCAGGTATGGCTACACCTTC.

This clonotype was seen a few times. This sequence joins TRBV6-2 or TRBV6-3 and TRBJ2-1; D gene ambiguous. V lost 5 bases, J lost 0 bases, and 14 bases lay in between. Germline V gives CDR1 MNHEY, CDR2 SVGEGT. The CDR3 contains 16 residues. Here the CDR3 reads CASSEALTGSYNEQFF. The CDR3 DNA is TGTGCCAGCAGTGAAGCCTTAACGGGCTCCTACAATGAGCAGTTCTTC.

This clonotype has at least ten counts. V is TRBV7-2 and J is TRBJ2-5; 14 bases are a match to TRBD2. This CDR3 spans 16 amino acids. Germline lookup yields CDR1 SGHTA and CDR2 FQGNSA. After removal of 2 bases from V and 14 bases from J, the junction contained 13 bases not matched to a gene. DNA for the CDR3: TGTGCCAGCAGCTTAACAACCGGGACTAGCGGGGGAATCCATTACTTC. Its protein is CASSLTTGTSGGIHYF.

CDR3 in DNA: TGTGCCAGCACCCAGGGACTTGGGCAGGCAGATACGCAGTATTTT. Protein: CASTQGLGQADTQYF. The rearrangement joins TRBV7-3 to TRBJ2-3; D is possibly TRBD2 (6 bases). Trimming took 7 bases from V and 4 from J, leaving 18 bases between them. The germline gives CDR1 SGHTA, CDR2 FQGTGA. CDR3 length: 15 amino acids.

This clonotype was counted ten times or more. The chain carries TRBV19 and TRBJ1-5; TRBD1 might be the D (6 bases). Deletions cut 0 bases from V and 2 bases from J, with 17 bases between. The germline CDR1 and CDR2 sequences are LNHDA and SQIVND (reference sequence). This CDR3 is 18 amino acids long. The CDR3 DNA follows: TGTGCCAGTAGTATAGATCGAGGAGGGGGTGCCCGCAATCAGCCCCAGCATTTT. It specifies CASSIDRGGGARNQPQHF.

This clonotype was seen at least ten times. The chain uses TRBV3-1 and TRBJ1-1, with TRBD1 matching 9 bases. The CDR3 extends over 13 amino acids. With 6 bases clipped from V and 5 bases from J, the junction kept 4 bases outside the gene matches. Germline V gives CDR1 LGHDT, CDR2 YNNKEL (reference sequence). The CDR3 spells CASSYRGRTEAFF. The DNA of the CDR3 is TGTGCCAGCAGTTACAGGGGGCGGACTGAAGCTTTCTTT.

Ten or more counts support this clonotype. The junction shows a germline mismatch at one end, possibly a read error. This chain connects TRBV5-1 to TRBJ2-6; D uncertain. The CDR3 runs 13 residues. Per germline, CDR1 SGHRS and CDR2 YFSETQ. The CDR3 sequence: CASRSGGANVLTF. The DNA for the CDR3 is TGTGCCAGCCGGAGTGGTGGGGCCAACGTCCTGACTTTC.